The clone carrying this T cell receptor (beta chain) was observed many times. Its antigen is currently unknown. This sample is part of a study of CD8+CD57+ T cells in acquired aplastic anemia. Study context: The average read count for CD4+ cells in healthy donors was around 10 million.

Study-level points and caveats: Common to patients and controls were twenty-nine CD8+ CDR3 sequences.

Trimming took off 4 bases at V and 2 bases at J, with 9 bases between the two ends. This CDR3 contains 13 residues. Germline-derived CDR1 and CDR2 are SGDLS and YYNGEE. CDR3 and TCR beta VDJ profiling relied on genomic DNA as the template. One entry per CDR3 protein, called by TCRdb with MiXCR from the reads. The sample records some 150,000 distinct CDR3 sequences, more than 35% being singletons. The chain carries TRBV9 and TRBJ1-1; D remains ambiguous. The origin of this receptor is a human donor in good health, serving as a control. The source material was sorted CD4+, CD8+, or CD8+CD57+ T cells (not recorded which) from PBMCs. CDR3 nucleotides: TGTGCCAGCAGCTCACAGATCAACACTGAAGCTTTCTTT. It encodes CASSSQINTEAFF.